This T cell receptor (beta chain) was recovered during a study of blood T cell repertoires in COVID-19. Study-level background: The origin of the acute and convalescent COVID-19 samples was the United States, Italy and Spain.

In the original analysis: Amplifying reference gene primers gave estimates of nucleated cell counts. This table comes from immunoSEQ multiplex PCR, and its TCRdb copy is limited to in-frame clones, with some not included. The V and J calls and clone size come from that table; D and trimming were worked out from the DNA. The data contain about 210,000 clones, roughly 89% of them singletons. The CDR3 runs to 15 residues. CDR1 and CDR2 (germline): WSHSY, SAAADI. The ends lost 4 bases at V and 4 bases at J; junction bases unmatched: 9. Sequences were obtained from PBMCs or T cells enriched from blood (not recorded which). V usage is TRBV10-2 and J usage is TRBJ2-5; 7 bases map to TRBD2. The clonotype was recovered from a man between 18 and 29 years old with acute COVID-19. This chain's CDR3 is CASSGLGGSGETQYF. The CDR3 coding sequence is TGCGCCAGCAGTGGCTTGGGCGGGAGCGGAGAGACCCAGTACTTC.